The 26 T cell receptor beta chains below come from one sample, sequenced in a study of PD-L1 blockade in urothelial cancer (dated by TCRdb to between 2016 and 2019). The time point label, as the study defines it: peripheral blood 6 weeks after treatment start. Receptor libraries were prepared by the immunoSEQ multiplex PCR assay. TCRdb's version of the immuneACCESS table is confined to in-frame rearrangements and falls short of the full clone set. An unresolved V gene accounts for under half of the shortfall where checked; the remainder is of unknown origin. The sample table shows approximately 93,000 clones, and 70% to 90% are seen once. 8.4% of the sample goes to the ten largest clones. The sample consisted of PBMCs, taken around atezolizumab (anti-PD-L1) treatment. These receptors were obtained from a man between 65 and 85 years old with urothelial cancer.

The rearrangement links TRBV29-1 to TRBJ2-7; perhaps TRBD1 as D (6 bases). The CDR3 spans 14 residues. Germline loops: CDR1 SQVTM, CDR2 ANQGSEA. V lost 5 bases to trimming and J lost 2 bases, with 16 bases between them. The CDR3 sequence is CSVPGHHTPYEQYF. In DNA form, the CDR3 reads TGCAGCGTTCCGGGACATCACACCCCCTACGAGCAGTACTTC.

The V and J genes are TRBV27 and TRBJ2-7, with 10 bases lining up with TRBD1. The germline V gene has CDR1 MNHEY and CDR2 SMNVEV (reference sequence). The V gene end was trimmed by 5 bases and the J gene end by 4 bases; junction bases not matched to a gene: 8. The CDR3 covers 15 residues. The CDR3 reads CASSLRDRGPYEQYF. CDR3 sequence (DNA): TGTGCCAGCAGTCTCCGGGACAGGGGACCGTACGAGCAGTACTTC.

V is TRBV12-1 and J is TRBJ1-4. TRBV12-1 is given as a pseudogene. This CDR3 is built from 16 residues. The chain's CDR3 is CASSPLFGETNEKLFF. CDR3 in DNA: TGTGCCAGCAGCCCCCTTTTCGGGGAGACTAATGAAAAACTGTTTTTT.

The chain employs TRBV4-1 and TRBJ2-2; the D gene is possibly TRBD2 (5 bases). Trimming removed 0 bases from V and 8 bases from J, with 10 bases in between. There are 14 residues in the CDR3. The germline V gene encodes CDR1 MGHRA and CDR2 YSYEKL. Here the CDR3 reads CASSQDWGAGELFF. In nucleotides, the CDR3 is TGCGCCAGCAGCCAAGATTGGGGAGCGGGGGAGCTGTTTTTT.

The CDR3: CASSLRGPRGSSPLHF. The CDR3, as DNA: TGCGCCAGCAGCTTAAGGGGACCTCGGGGGAGTTCACCCCTCCACTTT. The gene calls are TRBV5-1 and TRBJ1-6; D perhaps matches TRBD1 (5 bases). Germline CDR1 SGHRS, CDR2 YFSETQ. The CDR3 length is 16 residues. V lost 2 bases, J lost 9 bases, and 18 bases lay in between.

In its sample, this clone was seen a few times. The chain combines TRBV11-2 with TRBJ1-1; TRBD1 aligns across 8 bases. V lost 1 base, J lost 8 bases, and 6 bases stayed unmatched. This CDR3 contains 14 residues. CDR1 is SGHAT, CDR2 FQNNGV, per germline. CDR3 sequence reads: CASSLASGGLEAFF. The CDR3 DNA reads as TGTGCCAGCAGCTTAGCTTCAGGGGGCCTCGAAGCTTTCTTT.

The chain employs TRBV19 and TRBJ2-5; TRBD2 matches at 7 bases. The ends lost 5 bases at V and 2 bases at J; junction bases unmatched: 5. The length of the CDR3 is 14 residues. CDR1 is LNHDA, CDR2 SQIVND, per germline (reference sequence). The CDR3 DNA is TGTGCCAGTAGTTTAGCGGGTATACAAGAGACCCAGTACTTC. Its translation: CASSLAGIQETQYF.

This chain connects TRBV29-1 to TRBJ2-7, with a possible D match to TRBD1 (6 bases). The ends were cut back, 5 bases at V and 13 bases at J, with 24 bases in the middle. This CDR3 contains 13 residues. Germline V lookup: CDR1 SQVTM, CDR2 ANQGSEA. The CDR3 protein is CSVWSPGQGDQYF. For the CDR3, the DNA is TGCAGCGTTTGGTCCCCGGGACAAGGTGATCAATACTTC.

The rearrangement joins TRBV11-3 to TRBJ2-7; 14 bases align to TRBD2. The CDR3 totals 18 residues. Germline loops: CDR1 SGHNT, CDR2 YENEEA. The V gene end was trimmed by 5 bases and the J gene end by 1 base; junction bases not matched to a gene: 10. CDR3 bases: TGTGCCAGCAGCAGAACCTACGGGACTAGCGGGAGTTCCTACGAGCAGTACTTC. Translating gives CASSRTYGTSGSSYEQYF.

The chain couples TRBV25-1 to TRBJ1-3; D is unclear. The germline V gene encodes CDR1 MGHDK and CDR2 SYGVNS. The CDR3 is 14 amino acids. The V end was cut by 6 bases, the J end by 3 bases, with 12 bases between. This CDR3 reads CASSPVSSGNTIYF. The DNA of the CDR3 is TGTGCCAGCAGCCCGGTCTCGAGTGGAAACACCATATATTTT. Full variable domain (missing parts from reference TRBV25-1 and TRBJ1-3): EADIYQTPRYLVIGTGKKITLECSQTMGHDKMYWYQQDPGMELHLIHYSYGVNSTEKGDLSSESTVSRIRTEHFPLTLESARPSHTSQYLCASSPVSSGNTIYFGEGSWLTVV.

The V and J genes are TRBV11-2 and TRBJ2-3; 11 bases match TRBD2. The V and J ends lost 1 base and 3 bases, in that order; junction bases with no gene match: 6. This CDR3 is built from 17 residues. Germline assignment: CDR1 SGHAT and CDR2 FQNNGV. CDR3 loop: CASSLGSGGASTDTQYF. The CDR3 nucleotides are TGTGCCAGCAGCTTAGGTAGCGGGGGGGCAAGTACAGATACGCAGTATTTT.

The chain recombines TRBV5-4 with TRBJ2-1; 8 nucleotides match TRBD2. Trimming at V came to 3 bases and at J to 4 bases, leaving 9 bases not matched to a gene. The CDR3 totals 16 residues. Germline-derived CDR1 and CDR2 are SGHNT and YYREEE (reference sequence). The CDR3 protein is CASSSRGVATYNEQFF. The CDR3 nucleotides read TGTGCCAGCAGCTCGCGGGGGGTAGCGACTTACAATGAGCAGTTCTTC.

The chain combines TRBV27 with TRBJ1-1, with 9 bases aligning to TRBD1. The CDR3 extends over 15 amino acids. Trimming removed 4 bases from V and 5 bases from J; junction bases left unmatched: 8. Germline V CDR1 and CDR2: MNHEY, SMNVEV (reference sequence). The DNA for the CDR3 is TGTGCCAGCAGTTCCCTGGGACAGGGAGGGACTGAAGCTTTCTTT. Translating it yields CASSSLGQGGTEAFF.

The rearrangement uses TRBV2 and TRBJ1-2; D ambiguous. Deletions cut 2 bases from V and 1 base from J, with 2 bases between. The CDR3 sequence is 12 residues long. Germline V gives CDR1 SNHLY, CDR2 FYNNEI. Here the CDR3 reads CASSELNYGYTF. DNA for the CDR3: TGTGCCAGCAGTGAACTTAACTATGGCTACACCTTC.

The genes are TRBV7-2 and TRBJ2-1; 8 positions agree with TRBD2. This CDR3 has 15 amino acids. Unmatched junction bases numbered 4, after V lost 4 bases and J lost 2 bases. Germline V gives CDR1 SGHTA, CDR2 FQGNSA. The CDR3 region is CASSYVAGTYNEQFF. CDR3 sequence (DNA): TGTGCCAGCAGCTATGTAGCGGGAACCTACAATGAGCAGTTCTTC.

J is TRBJ2-1 and V is TRBV19; possibly TRBD2 for D (5 bases). Deletions cut 5 bases from V and 3 bases from J, with 17 bases between. Germline V gives CDR1 LNHDA, CDR2 SQIVND (reference sequence). The CDR3 runs 16 residues. The CDR3 sequence: CASSPPGRSYYNEQFF. As DNA, the CDR3 is TGTGCCAGTAGTCCCCCTGGGAGATCCTACTACAATGAGCAGTTCTTC.

This chain joins TRBV5-1 and TRBJ2-7; 10 nucleotides match TRBD2. Germline-derived CDR1 and CDR2 are SGHRS and YFSETQ. Trimming removed 0 bases from V and 3 bases from J; junction bases left unmatched: 3. The CDR3 is 15 amino acids. CDR3 sequence: CASSLVLAGDYEQYF. CDR3 in DNA: TGCGCCAGCAGCTTGGTGCTAGCGGGGGACTACGAGCAGTACTTC.

The chain uses TRBV4-3 and TRBJ2-2; tentative D call: TRBD2 (6 bases). Per the germline V gene, CDR1 is LGHNA and CDR2 is YSLEER. Trimming took off 0 bases at V and 2 bases at J, with 10 bases between the two ends. CDR3 length: 16 amino acids. As DNA, the CDR3 is TGCGCCAGCAGCCAAGATGTCGGACTAAACACCGGGGAGCTGTTTTTT. Translating it yields CASSQDVGLNTGELFF.

The rearrangement links TRBV6-6 to TRBJ1-1; TRBD1 matches 9 bases. The trim removed 6 bases at V and 4 bases at J, leaving 6 bases unmatched. Germline V gene sequence: CDR1 MNHNY, CDR2 SVGAGI (reference sequence). The CDR3 totals 14 residues. In DNA form, the CDR3 reads TGTGCCAGCAGGATACCGGGACAGGGCACTGAAGCTTTCTTT. It codes for CASRIPGQGTEAFF.

The CDR3 loop is CASGGEGLAGESTDTQYF. CDR3 in DNA: TGCGCCAGCGGGGGAGAAGGACTAGCGGGGGAAAGCACAGATACGCAGTATTTT. This chain connects TRBV5-1 to TRBJ2-3; TRBD2 agrees at 13 bases. The length of the CDR3 is 18 residues. J lost 0 bases, V lost 7 bases, and 11 bases had no gene match. Per the germline V gene, CDR1 is SGHRS and CDR2 is YFSETQ.

The chain combines TRBV19 with TRBJ2-5; D perhaps matches TRBD2 (6 bases). The germline V gene encodes CDR1 LNHDA and CDR2 SQIVND (reference sequence). V lost 9 bases and J 5 bases, leaving 10 bases between the germline ends. The CDR3 loop spans 11 amino acids. The CDR3: CASQRGETQYF. DNA of the CDR3: TGTGCCAGCCAACGGGGGGAGACCCAGTACTTC. Together with reference TRBV19 and TRBJ2-5, the CDR3 gives the full variable domain: DGGITQSPKYLFRKEGQNVTLSCEQNLNHDAMYWYRQDPGQGLRLIYYSQIVNDFQKGDIAEGYSVSREKKESFPLTVTSAQKNPTAFYLCASQRGETQYFGPGTRLLVL.

The gene calls are TRBV4-1 and TRBJ1-5; perhaps TRBD1 as D (5 bases). V shed 4 bases and J shed 0 bases, with 13 bases lying between them. Germline V gene sequence: CDR1 MGHRA, CDR2 YSYEKL. The CDR3 covers 16 residues. CDR3 DNA: TGCGCCAGCAGCCCAAAAGGGGCCCCTAGCAATCAGCCCCAGCATTTT. Its protein is CASSPKGAPSNQPQHF.

The V and J genes are TRBV5-4 and TRBJ2-7; TRBD2 might be the D (7 bases). CDR3 size: 15 residues. CDR1 and CDR2 (germline): SGHNT, YYREEE (reference sequence). V was shortened by 1 base and J by 3 bases, with 14 bases between the two germline ends. This chain's CDR3 is CASSLTGAGDYEQYF. Written as DNA, the CDR3 is TGTGCCAGCAGCTTGACGGGGGCGGGGGACTACGAGCAGTACTTC. Filled out from reference TRBV5-4 and TRBJ2-7, the complete variable domain reads ETGVTQSPTHLIKTRGQQVTLRCSSQSGHNTVSWYQQALGQGPQFIFQYYREEENGRGNFPPRFSGLQFPNYSSELNVNALELDDSALYLCASSLTGAGDYEQYFGPGTRLTVT.

This rearrangement joins TRBV30 to TRBJ2-6; D may be TRBD1 (5 bases). The CDR3 consists of 15 residues. V lost 3 bases to trimming and J lost 3 bases, with 12 bases between them. From germline, CDR1 is GTSNPN and CDR2 SVGIG (reference sequence). Here the CDR3 reads CAWSPDRFGANVLTF. DNA of the CDR3: TGTGCCTGGAGCCCCGACAGATTTGGGGCCAACGTCCTGACTTTC.

V gene TRBV2 combines with J gene TRBJ1-3, with 7 nucleotides matching TRBD1. V gave up 6 bases and J gave up 4 bases; unmatched junction bases: 6. Per the germline V gene, CDR1 is SNHLY and CDR2 is FYNNEI. The CDR3 is 14 residues long. The CDR3 DNA reads as TGTGCCAGCAGAGGGGGACAGCTAGGAAACACCATATATTTT. Its protein product is CASRGGQLGNTIYF.

Turning to this clone: Within the sample, other DNA sequences also encode this same CDR3. V and J are TRBV5-1 and TRBJ2-7; 8 bases are a match to TRBD1. Trimming cost V 0 bases and J 1 base; bases outside gene matches: 0. CDR1 and CDR2 (germline): SGHRS, YFSETQ. The CDR3 runs 14 residues. CDR3 bases: TGCGCCAGCAGCTTGGACAGGGGGTCCTACGAGCAGTACTTC. Translating it yields CASSLDRGSYEQYF.